The clone carrying this T cell receptor (beta chain) was detected a few times. This specimen comes from a study of cytotoxic CD8 clonotypes in ibrutinib-treated CLL. Whole-study context: Within the patient group, some 11 were relapsed/refractory and about 15 treatment-naive, and some 18 were IGHV unmutated.

The junction had 7 bases not matched to a gene; V was cut back by 6 bases and J by 6 bases. In germline, CDR1 is ENHRY, CDR2 SYGVKD. This CDR3 contains 14 residues. This table comes from immunoSEQ multiplex PCR, and its TCRdb copy is limited to in-frame clones, with some not included. The sample lists 250,000 to 350,000 clones; approximately 76% were seen once. The chain carries TRBV10-3 and TRBJ1-2, with 10 nucleotides matching TRBD1. This receptor was taken from a human donor with chronic lymphocytic leukemia. This sample comprised PBMCs, obtained at disease progression, from a patient treated with ibrutinib. The CDR3 DNA sequence: TGTGCCATCAGGGAGACAGGGGGCGCCGATGGCTACACCTTC. Its protein is CAIRETGGADGYTF.